This T cell receptor (beta chain) was captured in a study of T cell changes during pregnancy in multiple sclerosis. The CDR3 is made up of 14 amino acids. Per germline, CDR1 SGHRS and CDR2 YFSETQ. V dropped 4 bases and J dropped 2; count of bases not matched to a gene: 4. The repertoire was sequenced with immunoSEQ multiplex PCR; TCRdb's copy has only in-frame clones and lacks some. Of about 110,000 clones listed, about 89% are singletons. The J gene is TRBJ1-2, the V gene TRBV5-1, with 8 bases lining up with TRBD1. The starting material was peripheral blood, obtained after pregnancy. The sequence derives from a female donor with multiple sclerosis, enrolled in a pregnancy study. CDR3 region: CASSLPGGNYGYTF. As DNA, the CDR3 is TGCGCCAGCAGCCTGCCAGGGGGCAACTATGGCTACACCTTC. The variable domain in full, completed from reference TRBV5-1 and TRBJ1-2, reads KAGVTQTPRYLIKTRGQQVTLSCSPISGHRSVSWYQQTPGQGLQFLFEYFSETQRNKGNFPGRFSGRQFSNSRSEMNVSTLELGDSALYLCASSLPGGNYGYTFGSGTRLTVV.